This TCR beta chain came from a study of HIV-infected patients and healthy controls. Each CDR3 protein is one row after TCRdb ran MiXCR on the 5' RACE reads. The sample holds about 67,000 distinct CDR3 sequences, about 17% seen once. The V gene's germline CDR1 is SGHTA and CDR2 FQGNSA. There are 16 residues in the CDR3. V was cut by 5 bases and J by 1 base, with 17 bases left in between. In this sample, this clonotype turned up a few times. Sequences were obtained from CD4+ T cells from blood. The chain links TRBV7-2 to TRBJ1-2; no definite D call. This TCR was recovered from a human donor in good health. The CDR3: CASSPTVRGYNYGYTF. CDR3 sequence (DNA): TGTGCCAGCAGCCCTACCGTCCGTGGTTATAACTATGGCTACACCTTC. The whole variable domain, remainder taken from reference TRBV7-2 and TRBJ1-2, is GAGVSQSPSNKVTEKGKDVELRCDPISGHTALYWYRQSLGQGLEFLIYFQGNSAPDKSGLPSDRFSAERTGGSVSTLTIQRTQQEDSAVYLCASSPTVRGYNYGYTFGSGTRLTVV.